The 3 T cell receptor beta chains below were found in one sample sequenced in a study of T cells in Graves' hyperthyroidism and ophthalmopathy. RNA transcripts yielded amplified TCR beta CDR3 regions. First-round RT-PCR of the TCR CDR3 relied on the HTBI primer set. TCRdb analysed the multiplex PCR reads with MiXCR anew, one entry per CDR3 protein. The table includes over 120,000 distinct CDR3 sequences, 22% detected once. The sequenced sample consisted of blood. The receptors stem from a woman aged 45-65 years with Graves' hyperthyroidism that later progressed to Graves' ophthalmopathy.

The table lists this clonotype with many counts. Here the CDR3 DNA reads TGTGCCAGCAGCTACCGGACTAGCGGGAGTTTAGATACGCAGTATTTT. The encoded protein is CASSYRTSGSLDTQYF. The V gene is TRBV5-5, the J gene TRBJ2-3, with TRBD2 identical over 13 bases. CDR3 size: 16 residues. CDR1 SGHKS and CDR2 YYEKEE come from the germline V gene (reference sequence). Trimming at V came to 3 bases and at J to 5 bases, leaving 6 bases not matched to a gene.

The chain links TRBV5-1 to TRBJ2-5; 8 nucleotides line up with TRBD2. Germline trimming cut 2 bases from V and 3 bases from J; bases unmatched to any gene: 9. Germline lookup yields CDR1 SGHRS and CDR2 YFSETQ. CDR3 length: 16 amino acids. CDR3 nucleotides: TGCGCCAGCAGCTTAGGGACTAGAGTTGAGGAAGAGACCCAGTACTTC. It yields the protein CASSLGTRVEEETQYF.

The chain combines TRBV5-1 with TRBJ2-5, with TRBD2 matching over 9 bases. Germline CDR1 and CDR2: SGHRS and YFSETQ. The trim removed 2 bases at V and 5 bases at J, leaving 1 base unmatched. The CDR3 length is 13 residues. This CDR3 reads CASSFSGSETQYF. DNA for the CDR3: TGCGCCAGCAGCTTTAGCGGGAGTGAGACCCAGTACTTC.